The rows below give T cell receptor beta chains drawn from one sample of a study of cytotoxic CD8 clonotypes in ibrutinib-treated CLL. Profiling relied on immunoSEQ multiplex PCR, and the TCRdb table lists in-frame clones only, not all of them. The table has about 300,000 clones, more than 70% seen once. The sample here was PBMCs, taken at disease progression, from a patient treated with ibrutinib. The receptors come from a human donor with chronic lymphocytic leukemia. Each CDR3 is given without its conserved first and last residue. D genes are given only for firm matches. Size is stated for part of the rows, as once, few or many counts, or as a class when the clone is expanded.

>TRBD2|TRBJ2-2|TRBV6-6|once
ASSGLALNTGELF
>TRBD1|TRBJ2-7|TRBV29-1|.
SVEGTGSNRAYEQY
>.|TRBJ1-1|TRBV10-3|once
AITEAGGNTEAF
>.|TRBJ2-3|TRBV7-2|.
ASSLESGIRDTQY
>.|TRBJ1-1|TRBV25-1|few
ASSVSMNTEAF
>TRBD1|TRBJ1-2|TRBV5-6|.
ASSLGLTGVYGYT
>TRBD2|TRBJ2-7|TRBV13|.
ASSLGPSGNYSYEQY
>.|TRBJ2-2|TRBV5-6|.
ASSLGQPTGELF
>TRBD2|TRBJ2-7|TRBV11-2|.
ASKAGGLIHEQY
>.|TRBJ2-5|TRBV11-3|once
ASSSWRDETQY
>.|TRBJ2-7|TRBV20-1|.
SASGIYEQY
>.|TRBJ1-2|TRBV6-5|.
ASTGGAISGYT
>TRBD2|TRBJ2-5|TRBV7-9|.
ASSPFPRLAGTETQY
>.|TRBJ1-5|TRBV6-5|.
ASSSRAGNQPQH
>TRBD1|TRBJ1-1|TRBV5-1|.
ASHGQGPEAF
>TRBD2|TRBJ2-7|TRBV7-8|.
ASSFIAGNEQY
>TRBD2|TRBJ2-1|TRBV7-9|.
ASSLAAGLGNEQF
>.|TRBJ2-3|TRBV2|.
ASSLEEVPQY
>TRBD1|TRBJ2-7|TRBV29-1|.
SVEVDRGQQY
>.|TRBJ2-2|TRBV10-1|few
ASSESRGRSGELF
>TRBD1|TRBJ1-1|TRBV19|.
ASLDRVDTEAF
>.|TRBJ2-2|TRBV10-3|once
AISDSNTGELF
>.|TRBJ2-7|TRBV5-1|.
ASRTGVDGEQY
>TRBD2|TRBJ2-1|TRBV28|.
ASSASWTSGSGSYNEQF
>.|TRBJ1-5|TRBV4-1|.
ASSVTGGFYQPQH
>.|TRBJ1-2|TRBV7-3|few
ASSLMGSYGYT
>.|TRBJ2-2|TRBV4-1|.
ASSQTGRELF
>.|TRBJ1-5|TRBV6-1|.
ASRKYSNQPQH
>.|TRBJ2-5|TRBV19|once
ASSMSRTAQETQY
>TRBD1|TRBJ1-4|TRBV4-3|.
ASSQGLQGAANEKLF
>TRBD2|TRBJ2-5|TRBV2|.
ARDRSSGRETQY
>.|TRBJ2-3|TRBV7-9|.
ASSFRPYTQY
>.|TRBJ2-7|TRBV7-9|.
ASSLVEGSYEQY
>TRBD1|TRBJ2-5|TRBV7-9|.
ASSLPTGKETQY
>TRBD2|TRBJ2-3|TRBV27|.
ASSHKTSWTSGSTDTQY
>TRBD1|TRBJ2-7|TRBV9|.
ASSVESGGYEQY
>TRBD1|TRBJ1-2|TRBV6-6|.
ASSLGGDGYT
>.|TRBJ2-3|TRBV7-3|.
ASSKLDGDTQY
>.|TRBJ2-7|TRBV10-3|.
AISDTGSYEQY
>.|TRBJ2-1|TRBV28|.
ASRTIGYNEQF
>.|TRBJ2-1|TRBV7-9|.
ASSLVFGGANNEQF
>.|TRBJ2-1|TRBV2|.
ASSGGDSSYNEQF
>.|TRBJ1-5|TRBV6-1|.
ASSPRRGYQPQH
>TRBD2|TRBJ2-5|TRBV5-1|.
ASSPPLGLAGGINQETQY
>.|TRBJ2-5|TRBV5-1|few
ASSSPWGETQY
>.|TRBJ1-5|TRBV19|.
ASSMGRGPGDQPQH
>TRBD2|TRBJ2-5|TRBV2|.
ASRAGERGVQETQY
>.|TRBJ2-5|TRBV28|once
ASRKVDSSQETQY
>.|TRBJ2-2|TRBV9|.
ASSVRSQTGELF
>.|TRBJ1-2|TRBV18|.
ASSPLSAGDYGYT
>.|TRBJ2-2|TRBV7-3|.
ASSLTGRTGELF
>.|TRBJ2-7|TRBV12-5|.
ASGTTPGRYEQY
>.|TRBJ2-7|TRBV2|.
ASSGGEQY
>TRBD1|TRBJ2-2|TRBV7-6|.
ASSLDRGPYTGELF
>TRBD2|TRBJ2-5|TRBV2|.
ASSVGGETQY
>.|TRBJ1-4|TRBV4-1|.
ASSQEFRGGATNEKLF
>.|TRBJ1-1|TRBV15|.
ATSTRVGTEAF
>.|TRBJ1-3|TRBV25-1|.
ASSERGSGNTIY
>.|TRBJ2-3|TRBV5-1|.
ASSPEPAHTDTQY